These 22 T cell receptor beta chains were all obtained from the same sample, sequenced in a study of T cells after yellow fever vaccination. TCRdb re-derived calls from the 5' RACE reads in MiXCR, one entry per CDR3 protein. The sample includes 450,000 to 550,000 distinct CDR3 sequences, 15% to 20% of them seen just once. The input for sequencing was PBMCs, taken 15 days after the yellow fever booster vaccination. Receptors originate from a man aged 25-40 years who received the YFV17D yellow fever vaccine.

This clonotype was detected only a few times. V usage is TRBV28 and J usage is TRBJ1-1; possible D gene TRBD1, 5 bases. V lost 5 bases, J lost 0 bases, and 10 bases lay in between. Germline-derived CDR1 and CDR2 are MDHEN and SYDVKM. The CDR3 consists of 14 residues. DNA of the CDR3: TGTGCCAGCAGTCCGACAGACTTGAACACTGAAGCTTTCTTT. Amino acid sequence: CASSPTDLNTEAFF.

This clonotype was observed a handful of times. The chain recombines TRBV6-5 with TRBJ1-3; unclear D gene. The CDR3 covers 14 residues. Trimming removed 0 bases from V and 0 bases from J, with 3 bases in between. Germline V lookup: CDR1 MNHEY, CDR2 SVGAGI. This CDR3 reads CASSYSSSGNTIYF. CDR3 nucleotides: TGTGCCAGCAGTTACTCAAGCTCTGGAAACACCATATATTTT.

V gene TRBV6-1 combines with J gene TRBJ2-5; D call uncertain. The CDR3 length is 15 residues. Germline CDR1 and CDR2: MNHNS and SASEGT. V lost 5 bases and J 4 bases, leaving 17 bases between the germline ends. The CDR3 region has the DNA TGTGCCAGCAGTCCCGTGGGGTTGGTAGTAGAGACCCAGTACTTC. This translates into CASSPVGLVVETQYF.

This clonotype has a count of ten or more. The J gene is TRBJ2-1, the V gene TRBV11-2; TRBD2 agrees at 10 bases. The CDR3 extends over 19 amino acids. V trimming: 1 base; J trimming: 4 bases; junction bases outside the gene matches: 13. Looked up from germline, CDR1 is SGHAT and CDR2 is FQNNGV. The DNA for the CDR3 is TGTGCCAGCAGCTTAGTCTCATTAACCGGGACTAGCGCTTACAATGAGCAGTTCTTC. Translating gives CASSLVSLTGTSAYNEQFF.

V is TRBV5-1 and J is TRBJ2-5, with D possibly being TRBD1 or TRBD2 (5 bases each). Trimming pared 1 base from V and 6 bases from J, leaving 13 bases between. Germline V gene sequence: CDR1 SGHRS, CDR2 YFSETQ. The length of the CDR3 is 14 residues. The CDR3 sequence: CASSLMGDLKTQYF. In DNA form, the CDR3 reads TGCGCCAGCAGCTTGATGGGGGACCTAAAGACCCAGTACTTC.

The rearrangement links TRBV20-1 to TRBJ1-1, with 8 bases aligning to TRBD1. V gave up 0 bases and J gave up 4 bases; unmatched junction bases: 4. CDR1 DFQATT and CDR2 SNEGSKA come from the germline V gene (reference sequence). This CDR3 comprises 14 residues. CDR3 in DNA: TGCAGTGCTAGAGATCTCCAGGGGGCCACTGAAGCTTTCTTT. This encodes CSARDLQGATEAFF.

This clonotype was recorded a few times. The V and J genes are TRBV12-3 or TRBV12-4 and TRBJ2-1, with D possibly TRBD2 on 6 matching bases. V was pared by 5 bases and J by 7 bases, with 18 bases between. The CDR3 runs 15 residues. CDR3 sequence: CASSPPSVEGNEQFF. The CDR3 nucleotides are TGTGCCAGCAGTCCCCCTAGCGTGGAAGGTAATGAGCAGTTCTTC.

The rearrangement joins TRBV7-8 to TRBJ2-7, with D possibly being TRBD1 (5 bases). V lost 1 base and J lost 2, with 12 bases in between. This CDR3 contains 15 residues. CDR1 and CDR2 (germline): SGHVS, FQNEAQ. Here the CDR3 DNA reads TGTGCCAGCAGCTTAGAGGGGCAGATAACCTACGAGCAGTACTTC. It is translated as CASSLEGQITYEQYF.

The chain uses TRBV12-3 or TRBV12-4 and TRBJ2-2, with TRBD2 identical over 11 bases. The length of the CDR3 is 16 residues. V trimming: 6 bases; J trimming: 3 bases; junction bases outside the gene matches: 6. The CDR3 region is CASRPTSGTYTGELFF. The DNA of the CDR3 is TGTGCCAGCAGGCCGACTAGCGGGACGTACACCGGGGAGCTGTTTTTT.

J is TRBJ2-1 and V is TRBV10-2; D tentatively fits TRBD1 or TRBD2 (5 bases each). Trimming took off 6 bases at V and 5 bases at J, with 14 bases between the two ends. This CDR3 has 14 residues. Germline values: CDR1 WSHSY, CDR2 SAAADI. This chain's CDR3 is CASRRGAVDNEQFF. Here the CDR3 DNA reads TGCGCCAGCAGAAGAGGGGCAGTTGACAATGAGCAGTTCTTC.

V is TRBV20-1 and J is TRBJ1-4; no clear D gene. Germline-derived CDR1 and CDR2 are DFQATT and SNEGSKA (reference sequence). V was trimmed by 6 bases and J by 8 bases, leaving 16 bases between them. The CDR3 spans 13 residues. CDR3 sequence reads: CSAGGQAREKLFF. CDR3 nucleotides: TGCAGTGCAGGCGGGCAGGCCCGGGAAAAACTGTTTTTT.

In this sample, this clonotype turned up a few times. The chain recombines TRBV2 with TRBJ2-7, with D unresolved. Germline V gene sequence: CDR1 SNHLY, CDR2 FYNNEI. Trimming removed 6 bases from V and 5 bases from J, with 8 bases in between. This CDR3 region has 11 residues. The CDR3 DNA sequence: TGTGCCAGCAGGTACCCCAACGAGCAGTACTTC. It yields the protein CASRYPNEQYF.

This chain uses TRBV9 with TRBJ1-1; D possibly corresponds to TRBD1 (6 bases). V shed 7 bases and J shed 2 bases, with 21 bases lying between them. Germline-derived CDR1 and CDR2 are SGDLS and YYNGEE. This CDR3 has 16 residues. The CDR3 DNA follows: TGTGCCAGCCAATACACACCCAGGGGTGCAAACACTGAAGCTTTCTTT. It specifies CASQYTPRGANTEAFF.

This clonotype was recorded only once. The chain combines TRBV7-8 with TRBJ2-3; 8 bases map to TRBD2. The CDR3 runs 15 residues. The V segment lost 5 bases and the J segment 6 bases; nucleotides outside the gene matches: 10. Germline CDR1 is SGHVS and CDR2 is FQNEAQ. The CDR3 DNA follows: TGTGCCAGCAGCAGGCTCGGGGGGGGATTCGATACGCAGTATTTT. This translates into CASSRLGGGFDTQYF.

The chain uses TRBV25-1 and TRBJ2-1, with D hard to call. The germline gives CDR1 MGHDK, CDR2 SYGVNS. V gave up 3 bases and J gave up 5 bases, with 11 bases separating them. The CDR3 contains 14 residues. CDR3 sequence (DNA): TGTGCCAGCAGTGAGCCTCGGCGGAACAATGAGCAGTTCTTC. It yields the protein CASSEPRRNNEQFF.

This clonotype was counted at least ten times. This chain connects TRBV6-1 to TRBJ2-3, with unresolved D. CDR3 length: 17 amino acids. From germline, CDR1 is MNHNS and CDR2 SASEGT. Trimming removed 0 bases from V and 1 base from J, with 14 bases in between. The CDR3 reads CASSEAHAGLGTDTQYF. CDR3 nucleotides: TGTGCCAGCAGTGAAGCGCACGCCGGTCTCGGCACAGATACGCAGTATTTT.

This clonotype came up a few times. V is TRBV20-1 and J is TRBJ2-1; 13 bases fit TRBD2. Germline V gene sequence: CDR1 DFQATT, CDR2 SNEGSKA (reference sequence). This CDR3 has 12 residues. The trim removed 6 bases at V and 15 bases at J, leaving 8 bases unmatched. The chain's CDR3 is CSAPGLAGDGFF. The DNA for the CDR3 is TGCAGTGCACCAGGACTAGCGGGAGATGGGTTCTTC.

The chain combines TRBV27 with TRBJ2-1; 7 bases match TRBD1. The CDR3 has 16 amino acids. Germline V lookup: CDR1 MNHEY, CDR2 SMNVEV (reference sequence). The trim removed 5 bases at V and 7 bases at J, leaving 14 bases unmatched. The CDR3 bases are TGTGCCAGCAGTAATTCAGACAGGGTAATTACGAATGAGCAGTTCTTC. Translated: CASSNSDRVITNEQFF.

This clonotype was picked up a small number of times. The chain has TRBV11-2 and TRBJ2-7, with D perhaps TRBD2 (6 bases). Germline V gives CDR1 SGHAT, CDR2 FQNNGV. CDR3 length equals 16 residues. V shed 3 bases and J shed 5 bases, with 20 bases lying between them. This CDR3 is CASSLEGSPGTHEQYF. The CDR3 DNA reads TGTGCCAGCAGCTTGGAGGGATCTCCTGGTACACACGAGCAGTACTTC.

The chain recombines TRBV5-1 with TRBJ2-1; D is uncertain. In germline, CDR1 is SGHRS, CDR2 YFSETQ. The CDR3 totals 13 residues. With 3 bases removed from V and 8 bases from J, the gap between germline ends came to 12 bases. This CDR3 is CASSSQKVHEQFF. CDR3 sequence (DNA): TGCGCCAGCAGCTCCCAAAAGGTCCATGAGCAGTTCTTC. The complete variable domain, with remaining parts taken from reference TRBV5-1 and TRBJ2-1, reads KAGVTQTPRYLIKTRGQQVTLSCSPISGHRSVSWYQQTPGQGLQFLFEYFSETQRNKGNFPGRFSGRQFSNSRSEMNVSTLELGDSALYLCASSSQKVHEQFFGPGTRLTVL.

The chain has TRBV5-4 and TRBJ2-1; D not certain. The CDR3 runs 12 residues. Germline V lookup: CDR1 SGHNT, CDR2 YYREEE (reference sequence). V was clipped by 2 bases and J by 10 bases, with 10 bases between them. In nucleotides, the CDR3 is TGTGCCAGCAGCTTTGGTGGTTACGAGCAGTTCTTC. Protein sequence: CASSFGGYEQFF. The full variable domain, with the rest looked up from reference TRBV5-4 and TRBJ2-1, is ETGVTQSPTHLIKTRGQQVTLRCSSQSGHNTVSWYQQALGQGPQFIFQYYREEENGRGNFPPRFSGLQFPNYSSELNVNALELDDSALYLCASSFGGYEQFFGPGTRLTVL.

The CDR3 coding sequence is TGCGCCAGCAGCAGGTCTGACACCGGGGAGCTGTTTTTT. Residues: CASSRSDTGELFF. J is TRBJ2-2 and V is TRBV5-1, with D uncertain. CDR3 length equals 13 residues. Trimming took off 4 bases at V and 3 bases at J, with 7 bases between the two ends. The germline gives CDR1 SGHRS, CDR2 YFSETQ.